Each of the 17 T cell receptor beta chains below was sequenced from the same sample in a study of blood T cells in healthy people across ages. Through a sample-barcoded 5' primer and a J-beta primer mix, a second PCR was run for roughly 6 to 12 cycles. TCRdb analysed the 5' RACE reads with MiXCR anew, one entry per CDR3 protein. In the table there are about 1 million distinct CDR3 sequences, roughly 45% of which are singletons. Sequencing used blood. Receptors originate from a woman between 55 and 75 years old in good health.

The chain is built from TRBV20-1 and TRBJ2-7; TRBD2 aligns across 10 bases. This CDR3 has 16 residues. The germline gives CDR1 DFQATT, CDR2 SNEGSKA (reference sequence). V gave up 5 bases and J gave up 4 bases; unmatched junction bases: 14. The CDR3 protein is CSAEPFSSGSVYEQYF. CDR3 nucleotides: TGCAGTGCTGAGCCGTTCTCTAGCGGGAGCGTTTACGAGCAGTACTTC.

The rearrangement links TRBV7-9 to TRBJ2-6; unclear D gene. Germline loops: CDR1 SEHNR, CDR2 FQNEAQ (reference sequence). The V end lost 5 bases, the J end lost 0 bases, and 11 bases lay between the germline ends. CDR3 size: 16 residues. Written as DNA, the CDR3 is TGTGCCAGCAGCCCCCTAGGTAACTCTGGGGCCAACGTCCTGACTTTC. This codes for CASSPLGNSGANVLTF.

There are a few counts of this clonotype. The gene calls are TRBV10-3 and TRBJ1-6, with 7 bases aligning to TRBD1. This CDR3 has 13 residues. The germline V gene has CDR1 ENHRY and CDR2 SYGVKD. Trimming cost V 11 bases and J 4 bases; bases outside gene matches: 5. CDR3 protein: CASSRGYNSPLHF. The CDR3 nucleotides read TGTGCCTCAAGCAGGGGGTATAATTCACCCCTCCACTTT.

This clonotype was recorded a few times. The CDR3 is CASSQWVTSAYNEQFF. CDR3 in DNA: TGTGCCAGCAGCCAGTGGGTCACTAGCGCATACAATGAGCAGTTCTTC. The chain employs TRBV5-5 and TRBJ2-1; the match to TRBD2 covers 7 bases. Germline lookup yields CDR1 SGHKS and CDR2 YYEKEE (reference sequence). Trimming took 4 bases from V and 4 from J; bases not matched to a gene: 11. The CDR3 spans 16 residues.

This clonotype was observed a handful of times. The chain combines TRBV4-2 with TRBJ2-7, with D perhaps matching TRBD1 (6 bases). V lost 0 bases and J lost 3, with 15 bases in between. Germline assignment: CDR1 LGHNA and CDR2 YNFKEQ. The CDR3 sequence is 16 residues long. Written as DNA, the CDR3 is TGTGCCAGCAGCCAAGATGAGGGGACAAGGGACTACGAGCAGTACTTC. Encoded protein: CASSQDEGTRDYEQYF.

Points on this clonotype: An end of the junction differs from the germline gene, which may be a read error. The genes are TRBV27 and TRBJ2-1; 9 nucleotides align to TRBD1. In germline, CDR1 is MNHEY, CDR2 SMNVEV (reference sequence). This CDR3 region has 17 residues. For the CDR3, the DNA is TGTGCCAGCAGTTCGCAGGGACAGGGCTACTCCCACAATGAGCAGTTCTTC. Translation gives CASSSQGQGYSHNEQFF.

This clonotype came up a few times. V is TRBV29-1 and J is TRBJ2-3; D not certain. The CDR3 has 13 residues. The germline V gene encodes CDR1 SQVTM and CDR2 ANQGSEA. The V end lost 3 bases, the J end lost 3 bases, and 10 bases lay between the germline ends. The CDR3 DNA is TGCAGCGTTGATTCTGGCAGGACAGATACGCAGTATTTT. Its protein is CSVDSGRTDTQYF.

This chain connects TRBV6-6 to TRBJ1-4, with 9 bases aligning to TRBD1. The CDR3 is made up of 15 amino acids. V lost 6 bases, J lost 5 bases, and 7 bases stayed unmatched. The germline V gene has CDR1 MNHNY and CDR2 SVGAGI (reference sequence). CDR3 loop: CASRKDRGRNEKLFF. As DNA, the CDR3 is TGTGCCAGCAGAAAAGACAGGGGGAGGAATGAAAAACTGTTTTTT.

The chain joins TRBV12-3 or TRBV12-4 to TRBJ1-5, with D tentatively TRBD1 (5 bases). V lost 7 bases to trimming and J lost 5 bases, with 18 bases between them. The CDR3 sequence is 15 residues long. CDR3 DNA: TGTGCCAGCACCGCCAGGGATGGACGTGATCAGCCCCAGCATTTT. This sequence encodes CASTARDGRDQPQHF.

The V gene is TRBV5-5, the J gene TRBJ2-7; TRBD1 agrees at 7 bases. Germline trimming cut 3 bases from V and 3 bases from J; bases unmatched to any gene: 9. This CDR3 is built from 15 residues. Per the germline V gene, CDR1 is SGHKS and CDR2 is YYEKEE (reference sequence). The CDR3 loop reads CASSYKETGYYEQYF. The CDR3 DNA reads as TGTGCCAGCAGCTATAAGGAGACAGGGTACTACGAGCAGTACTTC. The variable domain in full, with the rest retrieved from reference TRBV5-5 and TRBJ2-7, is DAGVTQSPTHLIKTRGQQVTLRCSPISGHKSVSWYQQVLGQGPQFIFQYYEKEERGRGNFPDRFSARQFPNYSSELNVNALLLGDSALYLCASSYKETGYYEQYFGPGTRLTVT.

This chain uses TRBV7-3 with TRBJ2-3; 9 nucleotides line up with TRBD2. This CDR3 is built from 17 residues. Germline trimming cut 5 bases from V and 1 base from J; bases unmatched to any gene: 10. The V gene's germline CDR1 is SGHTA and CDR2 FQGTGA. The CDR3 here is CASSPLRVAGGTDTQYF. CDR3 DNA: TGTGCCAGCAGCCCCCTCCGGGTAGCGGGGGGCACAGATACGCAGTATTTT.

To note about this clonotype: The junction does not match germline at one end; this may be a read error. The chain couples TRBV29-1 to TRBJ2-6; no firm D call. Germline CDR1 and CDR2: SQVTM and ANQGSEA. This CDR3 spans 14 amino acids. The CDR3 is CGVSYESGANVLTF. CDR3 nucleotides: TGCGGCGTTTCATATGAATCGGGGGCCAACGTCCTGACTTTC.

Concerning this clonotype: The junction differs from germline at one of its ends, possibly a read error. The chain recombines TRBV6-2 or TRBV6-3 with TRBJ2-1, with D perhaps TRBD2 (5 bases). This CDR3 is 11 amino acids long. CDR1 is MNHEY and CDR2 is SVGEGT in the germline V gene. CDR3 DNA: TGTACCAGCGGCCAAGGCTATGAGCAGTTCTTC. This sequence encodes CTSGQGYEQFF.

The chain has TRBV7-2 and TRBJ2-1; D is unresolved. V shed 6 bases and J shed 0 bases, with 9 bases lying between them. CDR1 SGHTA and CDR2 FQGNSA come from the germline V gene. The CDR3 loop spans 14 amino acids. The CDR3 sequence is CASRARSSYNEQFF. The CDR3 DNA sequence: TGTGCCAGCAGGGCTCGAAGCTCCTACAATGAGCAGTTCTTC.

The chain links TRBV12-3 or TRBV12-4 to TRBJ2-4, with 8 bases aligning to TRBD2. This CDR3 region has 16 residues. V shed 6 bases, J shed 7 bases, and the junction held 14 bases outside the gene matches. Here the CDR3 DNA reads TGTGCCAGCAGCTCCCTGAAAGCGGGAGATACGAACATTCAGTACTTC. Its translation is CASSSLKAGDTNIQYF.

This clonotype was seen at least ten times. The V gene is TRBV29-1, the J gene TRBJ2-7, with 9 bases identical to TRBD2. J was trimmed by 2 bases and V by 7 bases; bases with no gene match: 9. CDR3 length equals 14 residues. Germline-derived CDR1 and CDR2 are SQVTM and ANQGSEA. The CDR3, as DNA: TGCAGCGCCCGAGCGGGGGGCGGACCCTACGAGCAGTACTTC. Protein product: CSARAGGGPYEQYF.

The genes are TRBV6-6 and TRBJ2-1, with 8 positions matching TRBD1. After removal of 5 bases from V and 4 bases from J, the junction contained 7 bases not matched to a gene. Germline loops: CDR1 MNHNY, CDR2 SVGAGI (reference sequence). The CDR3 consists of 15 residues. In DNA form, the CDR3 reads TGTGCCAGCAGTAACCGCGGACAGGGTTACAATGAGCAGTTCTTC. This translates into CASSNRGQGYNEQFF.